This is a list of T cell receptor beta chains from one sample in a study of blood T cells in healthy people across ages. Each CDR3 protein gets one entry after TCRdb re-called the 5' RACE reads with MiXCR. Of some 700,000 distinct CDR3 sequences detected, 22% appear once; the ten largest clones hold roughly 22%. Sequencing used blood. These receptors were obtained from a man aged 65 to 85 in good health. The CDR3 runs from the conserved cysteine through the conserved F or W. D genes are given only for firm matches. Not all rows give a size; the values are once, few, many and, for expanded clones, a class.

abundance: -; v_gene: TRBV3-1; j_gene: TRBJ2-2; d_gene: TRBD2; CDR3nt: TGTGCCAGCAGCCGGAGACTAGCGGCGTTCACCGGGGAGCTGTTTTTT; CDR3aa: CASSRRLAAFTGELFF
abundance: many; v_gene: TRBV12-3/TRBV12-4; j_gene: TRBJ2-1; d_gene: -; CDR3nt: TGTGCCAGCAGTTTGTGGGATAATGAGCAGTTCTTC; CDR3aa: CASSLWDNEQFF
abundance: few; v_gene: TRBV28; j_gene: TRBJ1-2; d_gene: TRBD1; CDR3nt: TGTGCCAACCGGGACAGGGTGAGCTTTGGCTACACCTTC; CDR3aa: CANRDRVSFGYTF
abundance: -; v_gene: TRBV7-2; j_gene: TRBJ2-7; d_gene: -; CDR3nt: TGTGCCAGCAGCAGAGGGGTAATGGACTACGAGCAGTACTTC; CDR3aa: CASSRGVMDYEQYF
abundance: few; v_gene: TRBV5-5; j_gene: TRBJ1-5; d_gene: -; CDR3nt: TGTGCCAGCAGCTTTAAACCCGATAGCAATCAGCCCCAGCATTTT; CDR3aa: CASSFKPDSNQPQHF
abundance: -; v_gene: TRBV9; j_gene: TRBJ2-3; d_gene: -; CDR3nt: TGTGCCAGCAGCGTAGGTTGGGGCACAGATACGCAGTATTTT; CDR3aa: CASSVGWGTDTQYF
abundance: -; v_gene: TRBV5-5; j_gene: TRBJ1-6; d_gene: -; CDR3nt: TGTGCCAGCAGCTTGGGCAGCAACAAGTGGAATTCACCCCTCCACTTT; CDR3aa: CASSLGSNKWNSPLHF
abundance: few; v_gene: TRBV12-3/TRBV12-4; j_gene: TRBJ2-5; d_gene: -; CDR3nt: TGTGCCAGCACAATGGGGCTAATTTATGAGACCCAGTACTTC; CDR3aa: CASTMGLIYETQYF
abundance: -; v_gene: TRBV7-9; j_gene: TRBJ1-1; d_gene: -; CDR3nt: TGTGCCAGCAGCTTAGGGTTCTCAAACACTGAAGCTTTCTTT; CDR3aa: CASSLGFSNTEAFF
abundance: many; v_gene: TRBV24-1; j_gene: TRBJ1-1; d_gene: -; CDR3nt: TGTGCCACCAGTGACAGGGCGTATACTGAAGCTTTCTTT; CDR3aa: CATSDRAYTEAFF
abundance: few; v_gene: TRBV30; j_gene: TRBJ1-4; d_gene: -; CDR3nt: TGTGCAAACGAGGCAGGAGCGGAAAAACTGTTTTTT; CDR3aa: CANEAGAEKLFF
abundance: once; v_gene: TRBV7-9; j_gene: TRBJ2-4; d_gene: TRBD2; CDR3nt: TGTGCCAGCAGCTTAGGGGGAGGGACCATTCAGTACTTC; CDR3aa: CASSLGGGTIQYF
abundance: -; v_gene: TRBV7-9; j_gene: TRBJ2-2; d_gene: -; CDR3nt: TGTGCCAGCAGCCTCACAACCACCGGGGAGCTGTTTTTT; CDR3aa: CASSLTTTGELFF
abundance: -; v_gene: TRBV28; j_gene: TRBJ2-1; d_gene: TRBD1; CDR3nt: TGTGCCAGCATCTTAAGGGGGCAGCGGATCTACAATGAGCAGTTCTTC; CDR3aa: CASILRGQRIYNEQFF
abundance: few; v_gene: TRBV27; j_gene: TRBJ2-2; d_gene: -; CDR3nt: TGTGCCAGCAGTTTGACAGACGCGAACACCGGGGAGCTGTTTTTT; CDR3aa: CASSLTDANTGELFF
abundance: few; v_gene: TRBV5-1; j_gene: TRBJ2-5; d_gene: TRBD2; CDR3nt: TGCGCCAGCAGCCGGGGACTAGCGGACCTAACCGAAGAGACCCAGTACTTC; CDR3aa: CASSRGLADLTEETQYF
abundance: -; v_gene: TRBV7-9; j_gene: TRBJ1-2; d_gene: -; CDR3nt: TGTGCCAGCAGCGATCTCGACGGGAGCTATGGCTACACCTTC; CDR3aa: CASSDLDGSYGYTF
abundance: few; v_gene: TRBV7-2; j_gene: TRBJ2-5; d_gene: TRBD2; CDR3nt: TGTGCCAGCAGCTCTGCAAACTTAGGACTAGCGGGAGGAGAGACCCAGTACTTC; CDR3aa: CASSSANLGLAGGETQYF
abundance: -; v_gene: TRBV15; j_gene: TRBJ2-3; d_gene: -; CDR3nt: TGTGCCACCAGCAGTAGGACTACTTACACAGATACGCAGTATTTT; CDR3aa: CATSSRTTYTDTQYF
abundance: -; v_gene: TRBV9; j_gene: TRBJ1-2; d_gene: -; CDR3nt: TGTGCCAGCAGCGTGGGTGGCTACACCTTC; CDR3aa: CASSVGGYTF
abundance: few; v_gene: TRBV28; j_gene: TRBJ1-2; d_gene: -; CDR3nt: TGTGCCAGCGCTACCTCAAAGAACTATGGCTACACCTTC; CDR3aa: CASATSKNYGYTF
abundance: few; v_gene: TRBV7-2; j_gene: TRBJ2-3; d_gene: -; CDR3nt: TGTGCCAGCAGCTTAGCGGGAAGAGGAGATACGCAGTATTTT; CDR3aa: CASSLAGRGDTQYF
abundance: few; v_gene: TRBV7-9; j_gene: TRBJ2-2; d_gene: -; CDR3nt: TGTGCCAGCAGCTTAATGACAGACCCCGGGGAGCTGTTTTTT; CDR3aa: CASSLMTDPGELFF
abundance: few; v_gene: TRBV12-3/TRBV12-4; j_gene: TRBJ2-3; d_gene: TRBD2; CDR3nt: TGTGCCAGCAGTACCCGACTAGCGCAATGGTCAGATACGCAGTATTTT; CDR3aa: CASSTRLAQWSDTQYF
abundance: few; v_gene: TRBV15; j_gene: TRBJ1-6; d_gene: TRBD1; CDR3nt: TGTGCCACCAGCAGTAGACAGGGAGAAAATTCACCCCTCCACTTT; CDR3aa: CATSSRQGENSPLHF
abundance: -; v_gene: TRBV18; j_gene: TRBJ2-2; d_gene: -; CDR3nt: TGTGCCAGCTCACTAAGGACAACGAACACCGGGGAGCTGTTTTTT; CDR3aa: CASSLRTTNTGELFF
abundance: -; v_gene: TRBV5-1; j_gene: TRBJ1-1; d_gene: -; CDR3nt: TGCGCCAGCAGCTTGGATACCCTTGGGACTGAAGCTTTCTTT; CDR3aa: CASSLDTLGTEAFF
abundance: -; v_gene: TRBV29-1; j_gene: TRBJ2-5; d_gene: -; CDR3nt: TGCAGCGCCAGGGTTTCGGAGGAGACCCAGTACTTC; CDR3aa: CSARVSEETQYF
abundance: -; v_gene: TRBV5-1; j_gene: TRBJ2-7; d_gene: TRBD2; CDR3nt: TGCGCCAGCAGCTTGGCCGGGAGGGACTACGAGCAGTACTTC; CDR3aa: CASSLAGRDYEQYF
abundance: few; v_gene: TRBV29-1; j_gene: TRBJ2-3; d_gene: -; CDR3nt: TGCAGCGCGGAGGGGGGGGCACACACAGATACGCAGTATTTT; CDR3aa: CSAEGGAHTDTQYF
abundance: many; v_gene: TRBV12-3/TRBV12-4; j_gene: TRBJ2-2; d_gene: TRBD1; CDR3nt: TGTGCCAGCAGACCCCGGGACAGATTCACCGGGGAGCTGTTTTTT; CDR3aa: CASRPRDRFTGELFF
abundance: many; v_gene: TRBV11-3; j_gene: TRBJ1-2; d_gene: -; CDR3nt: -; CDR3aa: CASSFAPGARDTF
abundance: few; v_gene: TRBV27; j_gene: TRBJ2-3; d_gene: TRBD1; CDR3nt: TGTGCCAGCAGTTCGACTCCGGGACAGGGGAAAGTTACGCAGTATTTT; CDR3aa: CASSSTPGQGKVTQYF
abundance: -; v_gene: TRBV27; j_gene: TRBJ2-2; d_gene: TRBD1; CDR3nt: TGTGCCAGCAGCCCCGGGACAGGGGTCGGGGAGCTGTTTTTT; CDR3aa: CASSPGTGVGELFF
abundance: few; v_gene: TRBV5-1; j_gene: TRBJ2-2; d_gene: -; CDR3nt: TGCGCCAGCAGGCCTGGAAACGGGGAGCTGTTTTTT; CDR3aa: CASRPGNGELFF
abundance: few; v_gene: TRBV10-1; j_gene: TRBJ2-1; d_gene: -; CDR3nt: TGCGCCAGCAGTGAAGGGTCGGGGGACAATGAGCAGTTCTTC; CDR3aa: CASSEGSGDNEQFF
abundance: -; v_gene: TRBV5-1; j_gene: TRBJ2-3; d_gene: -; CDR3nt: TGCGCCAGCAGCGACTCCACAGATACGCAGTATTTT; CDR3aa: CASSDSTDTQYF
abundance: -; v_gene: TRBV24-1; j_gene: TRBJ2-3; d_gene: TRBD1; CDR3nt: TGTGCCACCAGTGATCGGACAGGGTACACAGATACGCAGTATTTT; CDR3aa: CATSDRTGYTDTQYF
abundance: few; v_gene: TRBV10-1; j_gene: TRBJ2-3; d_gene: TRBD1; CDR3nt: TGCGCCAGCAGCCGAGGGGGCGCAGATACGCAGTATTTT; CDR3aa: CASSRGGADTQYF